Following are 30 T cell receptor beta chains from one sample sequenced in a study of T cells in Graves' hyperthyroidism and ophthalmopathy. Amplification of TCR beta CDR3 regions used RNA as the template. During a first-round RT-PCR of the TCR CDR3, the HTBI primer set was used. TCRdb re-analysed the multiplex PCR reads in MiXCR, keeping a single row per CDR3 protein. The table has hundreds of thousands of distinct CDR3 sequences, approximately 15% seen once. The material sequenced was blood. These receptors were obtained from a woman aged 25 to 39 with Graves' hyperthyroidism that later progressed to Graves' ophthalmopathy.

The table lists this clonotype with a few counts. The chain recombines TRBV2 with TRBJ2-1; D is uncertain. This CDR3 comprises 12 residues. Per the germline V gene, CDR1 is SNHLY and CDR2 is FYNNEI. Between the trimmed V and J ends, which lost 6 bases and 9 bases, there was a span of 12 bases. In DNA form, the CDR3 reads TGTGCCAGCAGCGGACCAGTGGGTGAGCAGTTCTTC. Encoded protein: CASSGPVGEQFF.

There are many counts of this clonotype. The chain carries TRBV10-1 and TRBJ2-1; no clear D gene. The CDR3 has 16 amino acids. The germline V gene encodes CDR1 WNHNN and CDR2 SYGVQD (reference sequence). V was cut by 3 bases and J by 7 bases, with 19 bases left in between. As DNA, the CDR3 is TGCGCCAGCAGTGATATTTTAGGGTCAGCGAGGAATGAGCAGTTCTTC. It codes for CASSDILGSARNEQFF.

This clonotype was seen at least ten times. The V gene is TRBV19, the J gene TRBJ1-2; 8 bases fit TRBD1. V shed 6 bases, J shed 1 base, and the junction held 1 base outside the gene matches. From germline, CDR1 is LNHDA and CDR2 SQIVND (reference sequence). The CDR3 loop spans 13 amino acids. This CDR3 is CASRDRDNYGYTF. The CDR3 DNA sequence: TGTGCCAGTAGGGACAGGGATAACTATGGCTACACCTTC.

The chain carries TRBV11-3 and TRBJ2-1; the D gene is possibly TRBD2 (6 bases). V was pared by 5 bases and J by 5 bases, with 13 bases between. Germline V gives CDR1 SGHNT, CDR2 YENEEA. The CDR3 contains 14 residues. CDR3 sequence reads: CASSPPGGHNEQFF. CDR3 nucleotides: TGTGCCAGCAGCCCACCCGGGGGACACAATGAGCAGTTCTTC.

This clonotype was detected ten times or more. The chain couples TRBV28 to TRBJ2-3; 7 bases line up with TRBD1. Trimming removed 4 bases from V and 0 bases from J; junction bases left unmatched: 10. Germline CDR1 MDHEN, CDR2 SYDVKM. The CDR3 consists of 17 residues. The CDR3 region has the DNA TGTGCCAGCAGTTCACGGGGAAGGGGGCGCAGCACAGATACGCAGTATTTT. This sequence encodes CASSSRGRGRSTDTQYF.

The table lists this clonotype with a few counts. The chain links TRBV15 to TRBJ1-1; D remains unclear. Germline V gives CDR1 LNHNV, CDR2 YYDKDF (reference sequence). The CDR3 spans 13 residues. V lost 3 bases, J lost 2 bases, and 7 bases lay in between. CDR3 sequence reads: CATSRAVNTEAFF. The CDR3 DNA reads TGTGCCACCAGCAGGGCGGTTAACACTGAAGCTTTCTTT.

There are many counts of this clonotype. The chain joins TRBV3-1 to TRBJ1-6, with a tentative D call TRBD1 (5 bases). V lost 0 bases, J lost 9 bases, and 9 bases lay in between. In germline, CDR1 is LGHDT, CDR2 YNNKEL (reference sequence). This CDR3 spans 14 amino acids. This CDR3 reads CASSQERGVSPLHF. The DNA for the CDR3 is TGTGCCAGCAGCCAAGAACGGGGGGTTTCACCCCTCCACTTT. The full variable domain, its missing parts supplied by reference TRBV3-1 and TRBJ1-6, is DTAVSQTPKYLVTQMGNDKSIKCEQNLGHDTMYWYKQDSKKFLKIMFSYNNKELIINETVPNRFSPKSPDKAHLNLHINSLELGDSAVYFCASSQERGVSPLHFGNGTRLTVT.

The CDR3 DNA is TGTGCCAGCAGCCCTAGCGATGCTGGTGGCTACACCTTC. It is translated as CASSPSDAGGYTF. V is TRBV5-6 and J is TRBJ1-2; D remains unclear. The CDR3 is 13 residues long. Trimming took off 4 bases at V and 7 bases at J, with 14 bases between the two ends. Germline V gives CDR1 SGHDT, CDR2 YYEEEE.

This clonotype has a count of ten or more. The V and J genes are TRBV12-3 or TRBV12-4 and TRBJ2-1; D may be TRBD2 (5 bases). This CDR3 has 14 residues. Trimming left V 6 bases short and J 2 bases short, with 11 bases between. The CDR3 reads CASRRAETYNEQFF. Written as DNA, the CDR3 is TGTGCCAGCAGGAGAGCGGAGACCTACAATGAGCAGTTCTTC.

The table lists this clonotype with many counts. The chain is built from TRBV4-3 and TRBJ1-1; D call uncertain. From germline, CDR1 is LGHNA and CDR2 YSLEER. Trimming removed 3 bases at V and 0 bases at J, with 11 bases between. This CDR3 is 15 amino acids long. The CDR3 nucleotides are TGCGCCAGCAGCCATCTTTCAGACCTGAACACTGAAGCTTTCTTT. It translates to CASSHLSDLNTEAFF.

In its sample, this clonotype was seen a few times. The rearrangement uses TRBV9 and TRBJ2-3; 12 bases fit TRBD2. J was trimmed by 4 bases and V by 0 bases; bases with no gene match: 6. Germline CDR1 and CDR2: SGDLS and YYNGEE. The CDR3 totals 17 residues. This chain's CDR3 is CASSVGTSGNGADTQYF. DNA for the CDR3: TGTGCCAGCAGCGTAGGGACTAGCGGGAACGGGGCAGATACGCAGTATTTT.

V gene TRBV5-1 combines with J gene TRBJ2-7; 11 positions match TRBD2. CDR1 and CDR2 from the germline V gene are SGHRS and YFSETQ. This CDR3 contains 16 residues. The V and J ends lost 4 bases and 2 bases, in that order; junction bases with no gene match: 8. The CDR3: CASSPRTSGCTYEQYF. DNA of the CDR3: TGCGCCAGCAGCCCCCGGACTAGCGGGTGCACCTACGAGCAGTACTTC.

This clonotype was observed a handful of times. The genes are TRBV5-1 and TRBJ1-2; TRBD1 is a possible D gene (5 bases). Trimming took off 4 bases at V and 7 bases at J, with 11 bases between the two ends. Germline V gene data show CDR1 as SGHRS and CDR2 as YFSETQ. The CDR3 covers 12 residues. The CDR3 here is CASSGGLPGYTF. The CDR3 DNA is TGCGCCAGCAGCGGGGGACTCCCTGGCTACACCTTC.

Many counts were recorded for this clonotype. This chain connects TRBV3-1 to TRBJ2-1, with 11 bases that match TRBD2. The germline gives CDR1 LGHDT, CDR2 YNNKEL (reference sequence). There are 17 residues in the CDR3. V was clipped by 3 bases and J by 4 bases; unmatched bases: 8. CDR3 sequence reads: CASSHPAGTSGYNEQFF. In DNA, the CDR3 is TGTGCCAGCAGCCACCCCGCCGGGACTAGCGGTTACAATGAGCAGTTCTTC.

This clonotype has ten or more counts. The CDR3 reads CSARGLDRNIQYF. The CDR3 DNA reads TGCAGTGCTAGAGGACTGGACAGAAACATTCAGTACTTC. This chain uses TRBV20-1 with TRBJ2-4, with D perhaps matching TRBD1 (6 bases). The CDR3 is made up of 13 amino acids. The germline gives CDR1 DFQATT, CDR2 SNEGSKA (reference sequence). Between the trimmed V and J ends, which lost 1 base and 6 bases, there was a span of 10 bases.

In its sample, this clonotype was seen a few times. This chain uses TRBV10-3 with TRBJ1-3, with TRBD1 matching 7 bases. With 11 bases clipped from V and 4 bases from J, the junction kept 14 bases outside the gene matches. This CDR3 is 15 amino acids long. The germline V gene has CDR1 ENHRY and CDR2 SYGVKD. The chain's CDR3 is CASLSRGDGGNTIYF. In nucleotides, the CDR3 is TGTGCCTCCCTCAGCAGGGGGGACGGCGGAAACACCATATATTTT.

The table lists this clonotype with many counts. For the CDR3, the DNA is TGTGCCAGTAGTATGGGGACAGGGGGCGTGAGCACTGAAGCTTTCTTT. It is translated as CASSMGTGGVSTEAFF. V is TRBV19 and J is TRBJ1-1; TRBD1 agrees at 12 bases. The germline V gene has CDR1 LNHDA and CDR2 SQIVND (reference sequence). The CDR3 spans 16 residues. V was clipped by 3 bases and J by 4 bases; unmatched bases: 6.

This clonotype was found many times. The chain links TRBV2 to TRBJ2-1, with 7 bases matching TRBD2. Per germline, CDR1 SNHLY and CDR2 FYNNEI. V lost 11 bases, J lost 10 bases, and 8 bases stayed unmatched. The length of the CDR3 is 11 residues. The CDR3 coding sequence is TGTGCCTCCCAGGCGGGAGAGGAGCAGTTCTTC. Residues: CASQAGEEQFF. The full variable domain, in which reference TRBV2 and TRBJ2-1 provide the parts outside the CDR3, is EPEVTQTPSHQVTQMGQEVILRCVPISNHLYFYWYRQILGQKVEFLVSFYNNEISEKSEIFDDQFSVERPDGSNFTLKIRSTKLEDSAMYFCASQAGEEQFFGPGTRLTVL.

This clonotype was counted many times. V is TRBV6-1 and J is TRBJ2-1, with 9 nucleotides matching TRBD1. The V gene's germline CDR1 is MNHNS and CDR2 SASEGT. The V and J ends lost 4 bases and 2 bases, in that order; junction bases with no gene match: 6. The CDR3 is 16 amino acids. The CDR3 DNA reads TGTGCCAGCAGTGCTCGACAGGGGGTTACCTACAATGAGCAGTTCTTC. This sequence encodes CASSARQGVTYNEQFF.

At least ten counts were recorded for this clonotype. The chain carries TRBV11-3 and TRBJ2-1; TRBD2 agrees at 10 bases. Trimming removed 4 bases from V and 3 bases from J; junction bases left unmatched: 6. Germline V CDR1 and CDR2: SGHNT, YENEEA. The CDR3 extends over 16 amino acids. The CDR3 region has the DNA TGTGCCAGCAGCTCCCTAGCGGGAGAGGTCTACAATGAGCAGTTCTTC. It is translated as CASSSLAGEVYNEQFF.

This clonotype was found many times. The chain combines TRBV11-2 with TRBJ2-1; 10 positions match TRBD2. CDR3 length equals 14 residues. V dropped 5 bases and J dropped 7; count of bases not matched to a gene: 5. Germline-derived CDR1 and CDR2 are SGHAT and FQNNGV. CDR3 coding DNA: TGTGCCAGCAGCCTCTTAGCGGGAGGTAATGAGCAGTTCTTC. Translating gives CASSLLAGGNEQFF.

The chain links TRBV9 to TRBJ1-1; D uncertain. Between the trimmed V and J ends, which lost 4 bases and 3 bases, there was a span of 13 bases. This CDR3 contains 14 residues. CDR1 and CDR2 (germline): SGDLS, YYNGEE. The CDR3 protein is CASSLGGVHTEAFF. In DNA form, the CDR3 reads TGTGCCAGCAGCCTTGGTGGGGTTCACACTGAAGCTTTCTTT.

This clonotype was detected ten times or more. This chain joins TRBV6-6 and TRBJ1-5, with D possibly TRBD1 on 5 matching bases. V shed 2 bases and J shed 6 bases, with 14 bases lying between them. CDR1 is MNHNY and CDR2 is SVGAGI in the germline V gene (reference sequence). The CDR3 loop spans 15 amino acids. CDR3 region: CASSYGGGLGQPQHF. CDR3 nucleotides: TGTGCCAGCAGTTACGGGGGAGGTTTGGGTCAGCCCCAGCATTTT.

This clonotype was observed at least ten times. This CDR3 reads CASTGTGERNTEAFF. CDR3 nucleotide sequence: TGTGCCAGTACCGGGACGGGGGAGAGGAACACTGAAGCTTTCTTT. The rearrangement uses TRBV19 and TRBJ1-1; perhaps TRBD1 as D (5 bases). The CDR3 contains 15 residues. Trimming stripped 7 bases from V and 1 base from J, with 16 bases between. CDR1 LNHDA and CDR2 SQIVND come from the germline V gene (reference sequence).

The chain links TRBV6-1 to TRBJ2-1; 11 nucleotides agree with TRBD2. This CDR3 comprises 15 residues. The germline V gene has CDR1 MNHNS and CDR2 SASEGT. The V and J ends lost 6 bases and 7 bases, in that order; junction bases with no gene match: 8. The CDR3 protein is CASRRPGTSGNEQFF. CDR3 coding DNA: TGTGCCAGCAGACGTCCCGGGACTAGCGGTAATGAGCAGTTCTTC.

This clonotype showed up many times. Here the CDR3 reads CASSFLTTGYTF. In DNA form, the CDR3 reads TGTGCCAGCAGCTTTTTGACTACTGGCTACACCTTC. The chain couples TRBV7-9 to TRBJ1-2; D unclear. There are 12 residues in the CDR3. Trimming stripped 3 bases from V and 7 bases from J, with 9 bases between. Germline V gene sequence: CDR1 SEHNR, CDR2 FQNEAQ (reference sequence).

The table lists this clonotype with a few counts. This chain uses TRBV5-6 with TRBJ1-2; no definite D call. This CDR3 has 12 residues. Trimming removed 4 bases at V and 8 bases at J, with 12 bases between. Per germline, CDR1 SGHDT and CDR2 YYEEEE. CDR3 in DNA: TGTGCCAGCAGCGTCGACAACAGCGGCTACACCTTC. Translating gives CASSVDNSGYTF.

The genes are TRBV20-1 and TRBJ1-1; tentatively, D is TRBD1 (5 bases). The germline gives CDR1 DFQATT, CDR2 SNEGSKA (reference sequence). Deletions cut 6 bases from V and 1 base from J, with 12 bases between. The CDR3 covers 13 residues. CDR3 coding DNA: TGCAGTGCGAAGGGACCGTCGAACACTGAAGCTTTCTTT. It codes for CSAKGPSNTEAFF.

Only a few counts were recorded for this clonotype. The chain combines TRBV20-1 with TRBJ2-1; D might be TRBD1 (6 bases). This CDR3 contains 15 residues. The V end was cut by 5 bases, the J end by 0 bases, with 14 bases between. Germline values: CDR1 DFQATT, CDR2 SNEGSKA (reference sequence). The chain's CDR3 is CSAEDSKDSYNEQFF. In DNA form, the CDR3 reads TGCAGTGCTGAGGACAGCAAAGACTCCTACAATGAGCAGTTCTTC.

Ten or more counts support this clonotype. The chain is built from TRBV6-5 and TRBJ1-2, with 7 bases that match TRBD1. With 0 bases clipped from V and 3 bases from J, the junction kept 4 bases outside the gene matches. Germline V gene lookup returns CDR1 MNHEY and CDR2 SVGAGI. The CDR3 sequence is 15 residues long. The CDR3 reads CASSYSITGDYGYTF. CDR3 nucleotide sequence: TGTGCCAGCAGTTACTCTATTACAGGGGACTATGGCTACACCTTC.